Sequencing of this T cell receptor (beta chain) was carried out in a study of beta chain features in type 1 diabetes. Whole-study results and caveats: It was among patients, rather than healthy donors, that naive, central memory and Treg TCRB repertoires appeared more similar. Across all four CD4+ subsets, people with type 1 diabetes showed modestly shorter TCRB CDR3s.

Comments on this clone: Its cognate antigen is unknown.

CD4+ naive, central memory, regulatory and stem cell-like memory subsets were isolated by sorting on CD45RO/CCR7/CD25/CD127/CD95/CD27. CDR3 size: 11 residues. The V gene lost 6 bases and the J gene lost 8 bases, with 10 bases spanning the gap. CDR1 ENHRY and CDR2 SYGVKD come from the germline V gene. Since all of the isolated RNA was reverse transcribed, expressed TCRB transcripts were what got sequenced. There were about 3.6 million reads on average in the naive, central memory and regulatory T cell samples. Libraries were prepared by immunoSEQ multiplex PCR; TCRdb keeps only in-frame clonotypes and omits some of them. Among some 120,000 clones listed, 15% to 20% were seen once.

The chain uses TRBV10-3 and TRBJ1-2, with a possible D match to TRBD1 (6 bases). Sequencing used central memory CD4+ T cells from blood. This receptor was obtained from a man in his late teens or twenties with type 1 diabetes. The CDR3 sequence is CAISPGEGYTF. In DNA form, the CDR3 reads TGTGCCATCAGCCCAGGGGAAGGCTACACCTTC.